One and the same sample provided the 4 T cell receptor beta chains below, sequenced in a study of blood T cells in healthy people across ages. A second about 6 to 11 cycle PCR used barcoded and J-beta primers. One entry per CDR3 protein, called by TCRdb with MiXCR from the 5' RACE reads. Of about 560,000 distinct CDR3 sequences in the sample, over 25% were seen once. The sample was also reused in another study, on T cells of mothers and their children.

The sequenced sample was blood. These receptors originate from a boy between 2 and 10 years old in good health.

This clonotype was picked up a small number of times. The chain carries TRBV5-1 and TRBJ2-7; D is ambiguous. Per the germline V gene, CDR1 is SGHRS and CDR2 is YFSETQ. Trimming pared 5 bases from V and 1 base from J, leaving 7 bases between. The CDR3 has 12 residues. The CDR3 is CASSKVSYEQYF. The CDR3 region has the DNA TGCGCCAGCAGTAAGGTTTCCTACGAGCAGTACTTC. The variable domain in full, with the rest retrieved from reference TRBV5-1 and TRBJ2-7, is KAGVTQTPRYLIKTRGQQVTLSCSPISGHRSVSWYQQTPGQGLQFLFEYFSETQRNKGNFPGRFSGRQFSNSRSEMNVSTLELGDSALYLCASSKVSYEQYFGPGTRLTVT.

This clonotype was counted a few times. The V call is TRBV20-1, the J call TRBJ2-3; 9 bases agree with TRBD2. Germline trimming cut 6 bases from V and 0 bases from J; bases unmatched to any gene: 7. Germline V CDR1 and CDR2: DFQATT, SNEGSKA (reference sequence). CDR3 length: 15 residues. The CDR3 reads CSAPPGTSSTDTQYF. The DNA for the CDR3 is TGCAGTGCCCCGCCCGGGACTAGCAGCACAGATACGCAGTATTTT.

The genes are TRBV7-2 and TRBJ2-5; no reliable D call. Germline assignment: CDR1 SGHTA and CDR2 FQGNSA. CDR3 length equals 14 residues. V shed 4 bases and J shed 3 bases, with 12 bases lying between them. This CDR3 is CASSSPALKETQYF. CDR3 coding DNA: TGTGCCAGCAGCTCTCCAGCCCTCAAAGAGACCCAGTACTTC.

The rearrangement links TRBV12-3 or TRBV12-4 to TRBJ2-7, with 14 bases aligning to TRBD2. The V and J ends lost 5 bases and 6 bases, in that order; junction bases with no gene match: 3. The CDR3 totals 14 residues. Here the CDR3 DNA reads TGTGCCAGCAGTCACGGGACTAGCGGGGGCGAGCAGTACTTC. It specifies CASSHGTSGGEQYF.